The T cell receptor beta chain under discussion was sequenced for a study of T-cell memory formation after mild COVID-19. TCRdb re-called the 5' RACE reads through MiXCR, storing one row per CDR3 protein. In the table there are about 160,000 distinct CDR3 sequences, 30% to 35% of which are singletons. Germline CDR1 is DFQATT and CDR2 is SNEGSKA (reference sequence). V was pared by 7 bases and J by 2 bases, with 15 bases between. The CDR3 length is 13 residues. The clonotype originates from an adult woman who had mild COVID-19 (a few samples of this study predate the infection). Cell type and time point are not known. The sequencing input was PBMCs or a T cell subset sorted from them (not recorded which). V is TRBV20-1 and J is TRBJ2-7, with D tentatively TRBD1 (7 bases). The CDR3 DNA follows: TGCAGTGGCATCGGGGGACAGCCCTACGAGCAGTACTTC. This sequence encodes CSGIGGQPYEQYF.